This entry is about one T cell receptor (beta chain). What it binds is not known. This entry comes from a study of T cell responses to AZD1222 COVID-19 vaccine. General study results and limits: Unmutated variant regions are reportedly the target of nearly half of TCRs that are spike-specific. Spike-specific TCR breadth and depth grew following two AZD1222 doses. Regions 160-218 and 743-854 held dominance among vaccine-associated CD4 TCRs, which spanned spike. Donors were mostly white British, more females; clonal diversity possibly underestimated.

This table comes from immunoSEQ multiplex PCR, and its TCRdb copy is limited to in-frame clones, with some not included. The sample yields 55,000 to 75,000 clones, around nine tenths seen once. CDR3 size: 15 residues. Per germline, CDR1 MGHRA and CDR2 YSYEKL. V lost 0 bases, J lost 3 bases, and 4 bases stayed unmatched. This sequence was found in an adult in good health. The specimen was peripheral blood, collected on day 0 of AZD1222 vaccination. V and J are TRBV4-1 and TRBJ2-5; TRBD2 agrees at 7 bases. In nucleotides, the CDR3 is TGCGCCAGCAGCCAAGACGGGGCGGGGGAAGAGACCCAGTACTTC. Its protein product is CASSQDGAGEETQYF.